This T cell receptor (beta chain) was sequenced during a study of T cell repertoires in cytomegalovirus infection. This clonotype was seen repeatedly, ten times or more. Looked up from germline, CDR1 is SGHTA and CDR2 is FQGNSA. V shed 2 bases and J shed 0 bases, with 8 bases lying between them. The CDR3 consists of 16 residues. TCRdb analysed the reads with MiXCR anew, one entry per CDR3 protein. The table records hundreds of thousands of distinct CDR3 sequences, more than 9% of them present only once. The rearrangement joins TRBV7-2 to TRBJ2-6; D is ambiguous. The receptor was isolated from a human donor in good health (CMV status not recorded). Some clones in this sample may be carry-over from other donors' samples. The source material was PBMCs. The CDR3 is CASSLSQFSGANVLTF. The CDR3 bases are TGTGCCAGCAGCTTAAGCCAGTTCTCTGGGGCCAACGTCCTGACTTTC.